What follows are 26 T cell receptor beta chains derived from one specimen sequenced in a study of shared clonotypes between healthy human individuals. TCRdb keeps only in-frame clones here, not all; method: immunoSEQ multiplex PCR. The table lists about 1.4 million clones, roughly 96% of them singletons. Sample: naive CD4+ T cells sorted from blood. Subset: CD45RA+ positively selected. These receptor sequences come from a man younger than 40 in good health.

This sequence joins TRBV18 and TRBJ2-5; 7 positions agree with TRBD2. Germline V gene data show CDR1 as KGHSH and CDR2 as LQKENI. CDR3 length: 15 amino acids. V lost 2 bases to trimming and J lost 4 bases; unmatched junction nucleotides: 7. The CDR3 sequence: CASSPDREVRETQYF. CDR3 in DNA: TGTGCCAGCTCACCAGACCGGGAGGTACGAGAGACCCAGTACTTC.

The chain uses TRBV29-1 and TRBJ1-2; 7 bases match TRBD1. CDR3 size: 12 residues. Trimming removed 4 bases from V and 4 bases from J; junction bases left unmatched: 3. From germline, CDR1 is SQVTM and CDR2 ANQGSEA. The chain's CDR3 is CSVGGTVYGYTF. The CDR3 DNA is TGCAGCGTTGGTGGGACAGTCTATGGCTACACCTTC. Drawing the rest from reference TRBV29-1 and TRBJ1-2, the complete variable domain is SAVISQKPSRDICQRGTSLTIQCQVDSQVTMMFWYRQQPGQSLTLIATANQGSEATYESGFVIDKFPISRPNLTFSTLTVSNMSPEDSSIYLCSVGGTVYGYTFGSGTRLTVV.

V and J are TRBV6-5 and TRBJ2-5, with unresolved D. Trimming stripped 10 bases from V and 4 bases from J, with 13 bases between. The germline V gene encodes CDR1 MNHEY and CDR2 SVGAGI. CDR3 length: 12 residues. The CDR3 DNA reads TGTGCCACCCTTGAAAACGGAGAGACCCAGTACTTC. Its translation: CATLENGETQYF.

The chain carries TRBV5-1 and TRBJ2-1; 12 bases agree with TRBD2. The CDR3 is made up of 16 amino acids. Germline CDR1 SGHRS, CDR2 YFSETQ. V trimming: 4 bases; J trimming: 5 bases; junction bases outside the gene matches: 7. As DNA, the CDR3 is TGCGCCAGCAGCAGTGAGTGGACTAGCGGGAACAATGAGCAGTTCTTC. Encoded protein: CASSSEWTSGNNEQFF.

This chain uses TRBV10-3 with TRBJ2-7; tentative D call: TRBD2 (6 bases). Germline V CDR1 and CDR2: ENHRY, SYGVKD. The CDR3 consists of 13 residues. Trimming took 6 bases from V and 2 from J, leaving 11 bases between them. The CDR3 DNA is TGTGCCATCAGCGGGAGTTGGGCCTACGAGCAGTACTTC. This encodes CAISGSWAYEQYF.

This chain uses TRBV4-2 with TRBJ1-5; the D gene is possibly TRBD1 (5 bases). The V gene's germline CDR1 is LGHNA and CDR2 YNFKEQ. Trimming stripped 4 bases from V and 6 bases from J, with 16 bases between. The length of the CDR3 is 15 residues. CDR3 sequence (DNA): TGTGCCAGCAGCCCCCGGGCCAGGGAGTTTCAGCCCCAGCATTTT. Translated, it gives CASSPRAREFQPQHF.

This chain joins TRBV25-1 and TRBJ1-2; no definite D call. CDR3 length equals 13 residues. The V and J ends lost 2 bases and 0 bases respectively, with 4 bases between them. Germline CDR1 MGHDK, CDR2 SYGVNS. CDR3 nucleotide sequence: TGTGCCAGCAGTGAACTAACTAACTATGGCTACACCTTC. The encoded protein is CASSELTNYGYTF.

This clone came up once. The chain links TRBV5-1 to TRBJ1-1; D may be TRBD1 (5 bases). This CDR3 has 16 amino acids. V was trimmed by 1 base and J by 6 bases, leaving 19 bases between them. Germline CDR1 SGHRS, CDR2 YFSETQ. The CDR3 reads CASSLSLGLPGAEAFF. In nucleotides, the CDR3 is TGCGCCAGCAGCTTGTCTCTGGGGCTCCCGGGCGCTGAAGCTTTCTTT.

This sequence joins TRBV15 and TRBJ2-7; D perhaps matches TRBD1 (5 bases). Germline lookup yields CDR1 LNHNV and CDR2 YYDKDF (reference sequence). There are 17 residues in the CDR3. Trimming took 0 bases from V and 1 from J, leaving 16 bases between them. This chain's CDR3 is CATSRDVTGPNSYEQYF. The CDR3 nucleotides are TGTGCCACCAGCAGAGATGTTACAGGCCCGAATTCCTACGAGCAGTACTTC.

The rearrangement uses TRBV4-2 and TRBJ2-2, with a tentative D call TRBD2 (6 bases). The CDR3 spans 16 residues. Germline assignment: CDR1 LGHNA and CDR2 YNFKEQ. V lost 0 bases and J lost 6, with 14 bases in between. The CDR3 region has the DNA TGTGCCAGCAGCCAAGATCTTCGGGGACTCGCCGGGGAGCTGTTTTTT. This codes for CASSQDLRGLAGELFF.

V gene TRBV7-9 combines with J gene TRBJ1-1; 10 bases line up with TRBD1. J lost 3 bases, V lost 4 bases, and 2 bases had no gene match. Looked up from germline, CDR1 is SEHNR and CDR2 is FQNEAQ (reference sequence). The CDR3 has 14 amino acids. The CDR3 region is CASSSGQGDTEAFF. CDR3 in DNA: TGTGCCAGCAGCTCAGGACAGGGGGACACTGAAGCTTTCTTT.

The chain uses TRBV6-5 and TRBJ2-1; D remains unclear. Trimming took off 7 bases at V and 9 bases at J, with 22 bases between the two ends. Looked up from germline, CDR1 is MNHEY and CDR2 is SVGAGI. The CDR3 covers 15 residues. CDR3 sequence (DNA): TGTGCCAGCACCTCGTCCCCGAAAAGAAGTAGTGAGCAGTTCTTC. It yields the protein CASTSSPKRSSEQFF.

The chain couples TRBV7-9 to TRBJ2-5, with TRBD1 matching over 9 bases. V gave up 1 base and J gave up 5 bases; unmatched junction bases: 2. The CDR3 contains 14 residues. Looked up from germline, CDR1 is SEHNR and CDR2 is FQNEAQ (reference sequence). The CDR3 DNA sequence: TGTGCCAGCAGCTTAGGGACAGGGGCCGAGACCCAGTACTTC. Translated: CASSLGTGAETQYF. The full variable domain, rest sourced from reference TRBV7-9 and TRBJ2-5, is DTGVSQNPRHKITKRGQNVTFRCDPISEHNRLYWYRQTLGQGPEFLTYFQNEAQLEKSRLLSDRFSAERPKGSFSTLEIQRTEQGDSAMYLCASSLGTGAETQYFGPGTRLLVL.

The rearrangement links TRBV9 to TRBJ2-1; no definite D call. Germline V CDR1 and CDR2: SGDLS, YYNGEE. CDR3 length: 13 residues. V shed 0 bases and J shed 9 bases, with 10 bases lying between them. DNA of the CDR3: TGTGCCAGCAGCGTAGTAGGAATGGGTGAGCAGTTCTTC. Residues: CASSVVGMGEQFF.

The chain uses TRBV5-1 and TRBJ2-2; 7 nucleotides match TRBD2. The V and J ends lost 2 bases and 0 bases, in that order; junction bases with no gene match: 4. The CDR3 is 16 residues long. Germline CDR1 and CDR2: SGHRS and YFSETQ. The CDR3 coding sequence is TGCGCCAGCAGCTTTCTAGCGGTGACGAACACCGGGGAGCTGTTTTTT. Its translation: CASSFLAVTNTGELFF. The whole variable domain, remainder taken from reference TRBV5-1 and TRBJ2-2, is KAGVTQTPRYLIKTRGQQVTLSCSPISGHRSVSWYQQTPGQGLQFLFEYFSETQRNKGNFPGRFSGRQFSNSRSEMNVSTLELGDSALYLCASSFLAVTNTGELFFGEGSRLTVL.

The chain combines TRBV29-1 with TRBJ2-1, with D perhaps TRBD2 (5 bases). CDR3 length equals 14 residues. Per germline, CDR1 SQVTM and CDR2 ANQGSEA. V shed 7 bases and J shed 3 bases, with 16 bases lying between them. The CDR3 region has the DNA TGCAGCGCCGAACCGCGGGCAGGCTACAATGAGCAGTTCTTC. This codes for CSAEPRAGYNEQFF.

This chain connects TRBV25-1 to TRBJ2-5; tentatively, D is TRBD1 (6 bases). Trimming removed 6 bases at V and 2 bases at J, with 16 bases between. This CDR3 is built from 15 residues. The germline gives CDR1 MGHDK, CDR2 SYGVNS. The CDR3 loop is CASSLGTTGQETQYF. The CDR3 DNA sequence: TGTGCCAGCAGCCTAGGGACAACTGGGCAAGAGACCCAGTACTTC. The complete variable domain, with remaining parts taken from reference TRBV25-1 and TRBJ2-5, reads EADIYQTPRYLVIGTGKKITLECSQTMGHDKMYWYQQDPGMELHLIHYSYGVNSTEKGDLSSESTVSRIRTEHFPLTLESARPSHTSQYLCASSLGTTGQETQYFGPGTRLLVL.

This clone was observed once. The chain couples TRBV29-1 to TRBJ2-3; D possibly corresponds to TRBD1 (6 bases). CDR3 length equals 13 residues. Per the germline V gene, CDR1 is SQVTM and CDR2 is ANQGSEA. V lost 3 bases and J lost 1, with 8 bases in between. The CDR3 sequence: CSVDEGGTDTQYF. CDR3 sequence (DNA): TGCAGCGTTGATGAGGGGGGCACAGATACGCAGTATTTT.

The chain recombines TRBV28 with TRBJ2-3; 9 nucleotides agree with TRBD1. The CDR3 covers 16 residues. The V segment lost 5 bases and the J segment 2 bases; nucleotides outside the gene matches: 8. Germline lookup yields CDR1 MDHEN and CDR2 SYDVKM. CDR3 nucleotide sequence: TGTGCCAGCAGTACCCGACAGGGGGAGTACACAGATACGCAGTATTTT. Protein: CASSTRQGEYTDTQYF.

This chain uses TRBV5-1 with TRBJ2-3; TRBD1 agrees at 7 bases. Trimming removed 5 bases from V and 2 bases from J; junction bases left unmatched: 5. The CDR3 is 14 residues long. Germline V lookup: CDR1 SGHRS, CDR2 YFSETQ. The CDR3 region has the DNA TGCGCCAGCAGGTTGACAGGGTACACAGATACGCAGTATTTT. This translates into CASRLTGYTDTQYF.

The chain combines TRBV27 with TRBJ2-1, with 7 bases that match TRBD1. The germline V gene encodes CDR1 MNHEY and CDR2 SMNVEV (reference sequence). V shed 6 bases, J shed 0 bases, and the junction held 11 bases outside the gene matches. The CDR3 loop spans 17 amino acids. This CDR3 is CASSIKGAPSSYNEQFF. The CDR3 coding sequence is TGTGCCAGCAGCATAAAGGGGGCCCCGAGCTCCTACAATGAGCAGTTCTTC.

V and J are TRBV28 and TRBJ1-4, with a tentative D call TRBD1 (5 bases). V was clipped by 7 bases and J by 4 bases, with 10 bases between them. This CDR3 has 13 amino acids. Germline assignment: CDR1 MDHEN and CDR2 SYDVKM. The CDR3 is CASIGRDNEKLFF. The DNA for the CDR3 is TGTGCCAGCATCGGCAGGGATAATGAAAAACTGTTTTTT.

Notes on this clone: Distinct nucleotide sequences in the sample also encode this CDR3. This chain uses TRBV5-4 with TRBJ2-7; 7 bases match TRBD1. CDR1 is SGHNT and CDR2 is YYREEE in the germline V gene (reference sequence). With V trimmed by 3 bases and J by 4 bases, 1 base remained unmatched. The CDR3 covers 12 residues. In nucleotides, the CDR3 is TGTGCCAGCAGCTCGACAGGGTACGAGCAGTACTTC. As protein: CASSSTGYEQYF.

The rearrangement joins TRBV9 to TRBJ2-7; unclear D gene. The CDR3 runs to 17 residues. V shed 0 bases and J shed 5 bases, with 21 bases lying between them. CDR1 and CDR2 from the germline V gene are SGDLS and YYNGEE. The CDR3 reads CASSVDLYRTLFDEQYF. Written as DNA, the CDR3 is TGTGCCAGCAGCGTAGATCTCTATCGCACCCTCTTCGACGAGCAGTACTTC.

This rearrangement joins TRBV6-9 to TRBJ2-7; 9 positions agree with TRBD1. J was trimmed by 3 bases and V by 6 bases; bases with no gene match: 15. Germline CDR1 is MNHGY and CDR2 is SVAAGI. The CDR3 spans 17 residues. Written as DNA, the CDR3 is TGTGCCAGCAGCCCCAGGACAGGGGACAGAAGGAACTACGAGCAGTACTTC. Translating it yields CASSPRTGDRRNYEQYF.

This sequence joins TRBV5-1 and TRBJ1-1, with D perhaps TRBD1 (5 bases). Germline lookup yields CDR1 SGHRS and CDR2 YFSETQ. With 0 bases removed from V and 3 bases from J, the gap between germline ends came to 9 bases. The CDR3 length is 14 residues. This chain's CDR3 is CASSLDRPDTEAFF. The CDR3 DNA sequence: TGCGCCAGCAGCTTGGACAGGCCGGACACTGAAGCTTTCTTT.